This TCR beta chain was observed in a study of blood T cell repertoires in COVID-19. Turning to the study itself: From the United States, Italy and Spain came samples of acute and convalescent COVID-19.

Germline loops: CDR1 LGHDT, CDR2 YNNKEL (reference sequence). There are 17 residues in the CDR3. V was clipped by 4 bases and J by 0 bases; unmatched bases: 8. Under the authors' procedure: Nucleated cell counts were estimated from reference gene primer amplification. Measured with immunoSEQ multiplex PCR; TCRdb has only the in-frame clones, and not every one. V, J and clone size are those of that table, while D and trimming were read from the DNA. The sample shows a few hundred thousand clones, 88% of them seen only once. The source of this sequence is a man younger than 30 with active or convalescent COVID-19. The material sequenced was peripheral blood. The V gene is TRBV3-1 (or the pseudogene TRBV3-2), the J gene TRBJ2-7; 11 nucleotides align to TRBD2. As DNA, the CDR3 is TGTGCCAGCAGCCCACATCCGACTAGCGGGGACTCCTACGAGCAGTACTTC. Translating gives CASSPHPTSGDSYEQYF.